These 21 T cell receptor beta chains came from one sample sequenced in a study of T cell responses to AZD1222 COVID-19 vaccine. Produced via immunoSEQ multiplex PCR; TCRdb's table is partial and in-frame only. This table has 80,000 to 95,000 clones, more than 75% appearing once. Specimen: peripheral blood, collected on day 0 of AZD1222 vaccination. Receptors were obtained from an adult in good health.

V is TRBV5-4 and J is TRBJ2-2; D may be TRBD2 (6 bases). Germline CDR1 and CDR2: SGHNT and YYREEE (reference sequence). Trimming took 2 bases from V and 7 from J, leaving 21 bases between them. The CDR3 totals 17 residues. CDR3 DNA: TGTGCCAGCAGCTTCCCGGCTAGTTCTTCGGGGGTCGGGGAGCTGTTTTTT. Residues: CASSFPASSSGVGELFF.

The chain is built from TRBV5-1 and TRBJ2-1, with 9 nucleotides matching TRBD2. CDR1 is SGHRS and CDR2 is YFSETQ in the germline V gene. J was trimmed by 4 bases and V by 0 bases; bases with no gene match: 5. This CDR3 has 16 residues. DNA for the CDR3: TGCGCCAGCAGCTTGGCATCGACTAGCGGATACAATGAGCAGTTCTTC. Its protein is CASSLASTSGYNEQFF.

The chain has TRBV19 and TRBJ2-3, with 14 positions matching TRBD2. Trimming took 3 bases from V and 0 from J; bases not matched to a gene: 8. CDR1 and CDR2 (germline): LNHDA, SQIVND (reference sequence). The CDR3 has 19 residues. The CDR3 DNA follows: TGTGCCAGTAGTATGGGACTAGCGGGAGACCGTGCTAGCACAGATACGCAGTATTTT. Amino acid sequence: CASSMGLAGDRASTDTQYF. Combining the CDR3 with reference TRBV19 and TRBJ2-3 gives the whole variable domain DGGITQSPKYLFRKEGQNVTLSCEQNLNHDAMYWYRQDPGQGLRLIYYSQIVNDFQKGDIAEGYSVSREKKESFPLTVTSAQKNPTAFYLCASSMGLAGDRASTDTQYFGPGTRLTVL.

This clone was recorded once. One base away lies a much larger clone, so this may be a sequencing read error. Other DNA sequences in the same sample also yield this CDR3. The CDR3 protein is CASSLQGGTAYEQYF. CDR3 nucleotide sequence: TGTGCCAGCAGCTTACAGGGGGGGACCGCCTACGAGCAGTACTTC. The rearrangement joins TRBV5-1 to TRBJ2-7; perhaps TRBD1 as D (8 bases). The CDR3 is 15 amino acids. Per the germline V gene, CDR1 is SGHRS and CDR2 is YFSETQ.

The chain joins TRBV5-1 to TRBJ2-3; D is perhaps TRBD1 (5 bases). V was cut by 2 bases and J by 6 bases, with 13 bases left in between. Per the germline V gene, CDR1 is SGHRS and CDR2 is YFSETQ. CDR3 length equals 14 residues. For the CDR3, the DNA is TGCGCCAGCAGCTTCGACAGCACCATCGATACGCAGTATTTT. Translation: CASSFDSTIDTQYF.

The rearrangement joins TRBV10-1 to TRBJ2-2; 7 nucleotides align to TRBD2. This CDR3 has 17 residues. Losses at the gene ends were 1 base for V and 1 base for J; bases not matched to a gene: 6. Germline lookup yields CDR1 WNHNN and CDR2 SYGVQD (reference sequence). CDR3 sequence reads: CASSEFGGVRNTGELFF. In DNA form, the CDR3 reads TGCGCCAGCAGTGAGTTTGGGGGGGTGAGGAACACCGGGGAGCTGTTTTTT.

The V gene is TRBV18, the J gene TRBJ2-7, with 12 nucleotides matching TRBD2. The V gene's germline CDR1 is KGHSH and CDR2 LQKENI. V dropped 4 bases and J dropped 5; count of bases not matched to a gene: 9. The CDR3 is 16 residues long. CDR3 nucleotides: TGTGCCAGCTCACGGGAGACTAGCGGGAGCATCAACGAGCAGTACTTC. It yields the protein CASSRETSGSINEQYF.

This chain uses TRBV27 with TRBJ2-1, with D hard to call. Germline V gene sequence: CDR1 MNHEY, CDR2 SMNVEV (reference sequence). The CDR3 totals 15 residues. Trimming shortened V by 3 bases and J by 2 bases, and 11 bases separated the two germline ends. Written as DNA, the CDR3 is TGTGCCAGCAGTTTTGGGCGGCCGGCCTACAATGAGCAGTTCTTC. It is translated as CASSFGRPAYNEQFF.

This clone has only a few counts. CDR3 nucleotide sequence: TGTGCCACCACCCCGGGGGGGAGTTCCTACAATGAGCAGTTCTTC. This gives the protein CATTPGGSSYNEQFF. The chain is built from TRBV15 and TRBJ2-1; the match to TRBD2 covers 8 bases. CDR3 length equals 15 residues. Germline V gene sequence: CDR1 LNHNV, CDR2 YYDKDF (reference sequence). The trim removed 7 bases at V and 1 base at J, leaving 6 bases unmatched.

This clone has a single count. The chain couples TRBV7-2 to TRBJ2-7; 8 bases agree with TRBD2. Germline trimming cut 1 base from V and 3 bases from J; bases unmatched to any gene: 8. CDR1 is SGHTA and CDR2 is FQGNSA in the germline V gene. CDR3 length: 16 residues. CDR3 sequence reads: CASSLVAGTQGYEQYF. For the CDR3, the DNA is TGTGCCAGCAGCTTAGTAGCGGGGACCCAGGGCTACGAGCAGTACTTC.

The rearrangement joins TRBV5-1 to TRBJ1-2; 8 nucleotides match TRBD1. V lost 5 bases and J lost 3; bases outside the gene matches: 3. CDR3 length equals 13 residues. Germline loops: CDR1 SGHRS, CDR2 YFSETQ. The CDR3 protein is CASRLTGDYGYTF. The CDR3 nucleotides read TGCGCCAGCAGGCTGACAGGGGACTATGGCTACACCTTC.

V usage is TRBV12-3 or TRBV12-4 and J usage is TRBJ2-7, with D possibly matching TRBD1 (6 bases). The CDR3 totals 13 residues. Deletions cut 6 bases from V and 3 bases from J, with 12 bases between. Here the CDR3 reads CASSLSGDYEQYF. In nucleotides, the CDR3 is TGTGCCAGCAGCCTTTCAGGGGACTACGAGCAGTACTTC.

The rearrangement joins TRBV5-1 to TRBJ2-2; D perhaps matches TRBD2 (5 bases). V was pared by 4 bases and J by 4 bases, with 11 bases between. There are 14 residues in the CDR3. CDR1 is SGHRS and CDR2 is YFSETQ in the germline V gene. The CDR3 spells CASSGRGATGELFF. CDR3 sequence (DNA): TGCGCCAGCAGCGGACGGGGAGCCACCGGGGAGCTGTTTTTT.

CDR3 nucleotides: TGCGCCAGCAGCTTGGCTAGCGGAGGGAGTATAAGCGGGGAGCTGTTTTTT. It yields the protein CASSLASGGSISGELFF. The chain carries TRBV5-1 and TRBJ2-2, with 7 positions matching TRBD2. Germline V lookup: CDR1 SGHRS, CDR2 YFSETQ. This CDR3 spans 17 amino acids. The J segment lost 7 bases and the V segment lost 0 bases, leaving 12 bases of the junction unmatched.

The chain links TRBV5-6 to TRBJ1-1; D possibly corresponds to TRBD1 (5 bases). V was shortened by 3 bases and J by 8 bases, with 11 bases between the two germline ends. CDR1 SGHDT and CDR2 YYEEEE come from the germline V gene. This CDR3 spans 12 amino acids. CDR3 DNA sequence: TGTGCCAGCAGCTCCTACGACAGAGAAGCTTTCTTT. Protein: CASSSYDREAFF.

This chain connects TRBV30 to TRBJ2-2; D may correspond to TRBD1 or TRBD2 (6 bases each). V lost 1 base and J lost 3, with 12 bases in between. Germline CDR1 is GTSNPN and CDR2 is SVGIG (reference sequence). The CDR3 covers 15 residues. The CDR3 loop is CAWSGGAVDTGELFF. The CDR3 DNA reads as TGTGCCTGGAGTGGGGGGGCTGTCGACACCGGGGAGCTGTTTTTT.

DNA of the CDR3: TGTGCCAGCAGTTGGCTAGCGGGAGGGGGCAATGAGCAGTTCTTC. Its translation is CASSWLAGGGNEQFF. The chain uses TRBV28 and TRBJ2-1; TRBD2 aligns across 12 bases. V gave up 4 bases and J gave up 6 bases; unmatched junction bases: 4. This CDR3 contains 15 residues. Per the germline V gene, CDR1 is MDHEN and CDR2 is SYDVKM.

CDR3 sequence (DNA): TGTGCCAGCAGCATATTCTCTCGAGCACAGAAAATGAACACTGAAGCTTTCTTT. Its protein product is CASSIFSRAQKMNTEAFF. This chain connects TRBV13 to TRBJ1-1; no firm D call. The CDR3 has 18 residues. Germline V gene data show CDR1 as PRHDT and CDR2 as FYEKMQ (reference sequence). The V end lost 5 bases, the J end lost 0 bases, and 22 bases lay between the germline ends.

The rearrangement joins TRBV5-4 to TRBJ1-2, with D tentatively TRBD1 (6 bases). The V gene's germline CDR1 is SGHNT and CDR2 YYREEE (reference sequence). The CDR3 sequence is 16 residues long. The V and J ends lost 3 bases and 5 bases respectively, with 20 bases between them. CDR3 sequence reads: CASSSAKGGVWYGYTF. The CDR3 bases are TGTGCCAGCAGCTCGGCCAAAGGGGGGGTTTGGTATGGCTACACCTTC. The full variable domain, its missing parts supplied by reference TRBV5-4 and TRBJ1-2, is ETGVTQSPTHLIKTRGQQVTLRCSSQSGHNTVSWYQQALGQGPQFIFQYYREEENGRGNFPPRFSGLQFPNYSSELNVNALELDDSALYLCASSSAKGGVWYGYTFGSGTRLTVV.

In its sample, this clone was seen many times. Other DNA sequences in this sample translate to the same CDR3. V is TRBV19 and J is TRBJ1-5, with 9 nucleotides matching TRBD1. The CDR3 has 15 residues. With V trimmed by 1 base and J by 6 bases, 4 bases remained unmatched. From germline, CDR1 is LNHDA and CDR2 SQIVND (reference sequence). Written as DNA, the CDR3 is TGTGCCAGTAGTATAGCACAGGGGGCGGGTCAGCCCCAGCATTTT. Translating it yields CASSIAQGAGQPQHF.

The genes are TRBV12-3 or TRBV12-4 and TRBJ2-3; D unclear. Between the trimmed V and J ends, which lost 8 bases and 2 bases, there was a span of 8 bases. The CDR3 runs 12 residues. For the CDR3, the DNA is TGTGCCAGCTCAGTTCACACAGATACGCAGTATTTT. As protein: CASSVHTDTQYF.